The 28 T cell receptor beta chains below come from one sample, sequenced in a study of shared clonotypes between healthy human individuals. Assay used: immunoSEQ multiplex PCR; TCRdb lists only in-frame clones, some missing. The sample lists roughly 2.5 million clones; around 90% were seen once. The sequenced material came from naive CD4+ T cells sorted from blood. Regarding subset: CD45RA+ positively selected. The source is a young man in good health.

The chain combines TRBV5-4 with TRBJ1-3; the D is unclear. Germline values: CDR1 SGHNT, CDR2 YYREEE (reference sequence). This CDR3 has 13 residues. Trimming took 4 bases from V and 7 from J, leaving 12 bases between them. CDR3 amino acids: CASSPDAGNTIYF. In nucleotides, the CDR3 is TGTGCCAGCAGCCCGGACGCCGGGAACACCATATATTTT.

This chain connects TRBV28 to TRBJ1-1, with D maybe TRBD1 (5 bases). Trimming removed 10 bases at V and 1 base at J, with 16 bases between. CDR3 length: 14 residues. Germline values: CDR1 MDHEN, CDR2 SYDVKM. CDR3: CATLSGTWNTEAFF. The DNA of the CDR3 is TGTGCCACCCTTAGTGGGACTTGGAACACTGAAGCTTTCTTT.

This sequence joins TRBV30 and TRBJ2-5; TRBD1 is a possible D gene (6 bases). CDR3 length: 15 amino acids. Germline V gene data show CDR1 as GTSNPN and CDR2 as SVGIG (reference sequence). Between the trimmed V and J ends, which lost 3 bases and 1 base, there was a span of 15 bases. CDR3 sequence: CAWRSQGAPQETQYF. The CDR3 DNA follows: TGTGCCTGGAGATCACAGGGTGCCCCCCAAGAGACCCAGTACTTC.

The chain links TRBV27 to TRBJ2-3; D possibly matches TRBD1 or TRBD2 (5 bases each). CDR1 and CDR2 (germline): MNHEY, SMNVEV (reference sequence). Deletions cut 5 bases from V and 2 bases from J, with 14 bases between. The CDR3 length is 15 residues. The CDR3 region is CASSPLGETTDTQYF. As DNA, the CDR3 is TGTGCCAGCAGTCCCCTAGGGGAGACCACAGATACGCAGTATTTT.

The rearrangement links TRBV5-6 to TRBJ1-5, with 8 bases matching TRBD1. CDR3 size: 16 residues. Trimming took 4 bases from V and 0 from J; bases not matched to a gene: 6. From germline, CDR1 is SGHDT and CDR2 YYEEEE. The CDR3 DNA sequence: TGTGCCAGCAGCCCTCGACAGGGGATTAGCAATCAGCCCCAGCATTTT. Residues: CASSPRQGISNQPQHF.

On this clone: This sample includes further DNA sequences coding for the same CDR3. The CDR3 DNA reads TGCGCCAGCAGCTTGGCCGGGAATGAGCAGTTCTTC. This codes for CASSLAGNEQFF. The rearrangement uses TRBV5-1 and TRBJ2-1; D uncertain. Trimming stripped 0 bases from V and 7 bases from J, with 5 bases between. CDR3 size: 12 residues. CDR1 is SGHRS and CDR2 is YFSETQ in the germline V gene.

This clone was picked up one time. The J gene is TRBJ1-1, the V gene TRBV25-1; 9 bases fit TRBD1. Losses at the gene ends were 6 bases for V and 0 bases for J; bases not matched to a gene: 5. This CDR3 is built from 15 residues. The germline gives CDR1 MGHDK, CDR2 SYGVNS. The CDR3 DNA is TGTGCCAGCAGCGACGACAGGGGGATGAACACTGAAGCTTTCTTT. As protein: CASSDDRGMNTEAFF.

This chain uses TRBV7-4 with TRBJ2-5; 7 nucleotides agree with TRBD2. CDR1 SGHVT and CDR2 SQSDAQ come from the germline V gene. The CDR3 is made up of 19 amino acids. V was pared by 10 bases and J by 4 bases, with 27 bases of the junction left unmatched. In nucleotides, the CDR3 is TGTGCCATCCCGCTAATGGGAGGGCTGACTAGCACGATGGGAGAGACCCAGTACTTC. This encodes CAIPLMGGLTSTMGETQYF. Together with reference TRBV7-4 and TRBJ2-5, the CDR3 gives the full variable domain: GAGVSQSPRYKVAKRGRDVALRCDSISGHVTLYWYRQTLGQGSEVLTYSQSDAQRDKSGRPSGRFSAERPERSVSTLKIQRTEQGDSAVYLCAIPLMGGLTSTMGETQYFGPGTRLLVL.

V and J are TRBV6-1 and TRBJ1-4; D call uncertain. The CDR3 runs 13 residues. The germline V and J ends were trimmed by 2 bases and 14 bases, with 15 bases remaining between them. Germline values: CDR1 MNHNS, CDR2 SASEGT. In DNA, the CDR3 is TGTGCCAGCAGTGAACGCAGGAAGGTTTGGCTGTTTTTT. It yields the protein CASSERRKVWLFF.

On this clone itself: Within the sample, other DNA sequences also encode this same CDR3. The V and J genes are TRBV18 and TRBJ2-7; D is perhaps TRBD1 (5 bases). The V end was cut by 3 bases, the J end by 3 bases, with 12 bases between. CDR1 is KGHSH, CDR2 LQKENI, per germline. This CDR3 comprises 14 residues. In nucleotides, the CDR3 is TGTGCCAGCTCACCTCTCCCAGACAGCTACGAGCAGTACTTC. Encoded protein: CASSPLPDSYEQYF.

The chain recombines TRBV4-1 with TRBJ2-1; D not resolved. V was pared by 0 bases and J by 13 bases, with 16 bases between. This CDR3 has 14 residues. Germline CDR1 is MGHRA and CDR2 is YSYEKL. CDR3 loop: CASSQDGRFQAQFF. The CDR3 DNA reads TGCGCCAGCAGCCAAGATGGTCGTTTCCAGGCCCAGTTCTTC.

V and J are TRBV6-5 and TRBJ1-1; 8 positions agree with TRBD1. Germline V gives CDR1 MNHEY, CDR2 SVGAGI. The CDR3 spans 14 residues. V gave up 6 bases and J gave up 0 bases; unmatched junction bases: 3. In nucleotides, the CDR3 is TGTGCCAGCAGAAGGACAGGGCTGAACACTGAAGCTTTCTTT. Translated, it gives CASRRTGLNTEAFF.

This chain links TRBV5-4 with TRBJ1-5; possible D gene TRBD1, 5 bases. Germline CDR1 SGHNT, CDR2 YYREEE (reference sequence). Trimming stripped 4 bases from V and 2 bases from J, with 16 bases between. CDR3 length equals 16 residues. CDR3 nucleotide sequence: TGTGCCAGCAGCAGCATGGGGGGGAAAGGCAATCAGCCCCAGCATTTT. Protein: CASSSMGGKGNQPQHF.

CDR3 nucleotide sequence: TGTGCCAGCAGCCCCGGGCGCGGGGGGTCCACAGATACGCAGTATTTT. Protein product: CASSPGRGGSTDTQYF. The rearrangement joins TRBV28 to TRBJ2-3; 8 bases agree with TRBD2. V shed 6 bases, J shed 2 bases, and the junction held 10 bases outside the gene matches. The CDR3 totals 16 residues. Germline CDR1 reads MDHEN; CDR2 reads SYDVKM.

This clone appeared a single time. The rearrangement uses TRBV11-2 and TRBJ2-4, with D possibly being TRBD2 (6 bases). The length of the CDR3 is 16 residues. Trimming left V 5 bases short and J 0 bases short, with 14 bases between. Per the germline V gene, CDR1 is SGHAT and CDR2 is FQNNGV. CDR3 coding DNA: TGTGCCAGCAGCCTATCCGGGACTGTAGCCAAAAACATTCAGTACTTC. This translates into CASSLSGTVAKNIQYF.

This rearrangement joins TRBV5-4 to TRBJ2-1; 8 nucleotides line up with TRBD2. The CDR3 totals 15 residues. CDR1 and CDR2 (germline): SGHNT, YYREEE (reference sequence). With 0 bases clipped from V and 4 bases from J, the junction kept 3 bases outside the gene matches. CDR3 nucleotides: TGTGCCAGCAGCTTGGACCTAGCGGGTTACAATGAGCAGTTCTTC. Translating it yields CASSLDLAGYNEQFF.

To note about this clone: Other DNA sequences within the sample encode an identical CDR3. CDR3 region: CASSLGGNTEAFF. CDR3 sequence (DNA): TGTGCCAGCAGCTTGGGCGGGAACACTGAAGCTTTCTTT. This chain joins TRBV5-6 and TRBJ1-1; D is unclear. Trimming took 0 bases from V and 1 from J, leaving 4 bases between them. The CDR3 consists of 13 residues. The germline V gene has CDR1 SGHDT and CDR2 YYEEEE.

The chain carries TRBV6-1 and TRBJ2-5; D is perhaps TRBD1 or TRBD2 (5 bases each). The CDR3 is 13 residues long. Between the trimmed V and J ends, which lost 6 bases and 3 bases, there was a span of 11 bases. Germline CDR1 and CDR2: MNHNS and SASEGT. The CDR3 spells CASRGTLKETQYF. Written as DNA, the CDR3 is TGTGCCAGCAGAGGGACCCTCAAAGAGACCCAGTACTTC.

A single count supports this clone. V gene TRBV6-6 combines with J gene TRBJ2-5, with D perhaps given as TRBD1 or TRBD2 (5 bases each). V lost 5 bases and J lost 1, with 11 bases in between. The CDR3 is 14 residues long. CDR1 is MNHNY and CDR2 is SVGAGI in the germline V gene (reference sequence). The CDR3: CASSRGTIQETQYF. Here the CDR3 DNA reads TGTGCCAGCAGTCGAGGGACCATCCAAGAGACCCAGTACTTC.

The chain's CDR3 is CAWRVHNEQFF. The CDR3 DNA reads TGTGCCTGGAGAGTTCACAATGAGCAGTTCTTC. The chain employs TRBV30 and TRBJ2-1, with D uncertain. The germline V and J ends were trimmed by 3 bases and 5 bases, with 5 bases remaining between them. The CDR3 loop spans 11 amino acids. Germline values: CDR1 GTSNPN, CDR2 SVGIG (reference sequence).

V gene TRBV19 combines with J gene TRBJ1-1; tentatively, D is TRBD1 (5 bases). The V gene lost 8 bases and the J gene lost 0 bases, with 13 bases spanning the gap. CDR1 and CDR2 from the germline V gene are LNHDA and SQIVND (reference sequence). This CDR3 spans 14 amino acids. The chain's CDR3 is CASGRGTVNTEAFF. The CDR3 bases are TGTGCCAGTGGGCGGGGGACTGTGAACACTGAAGCTTTCTTT.

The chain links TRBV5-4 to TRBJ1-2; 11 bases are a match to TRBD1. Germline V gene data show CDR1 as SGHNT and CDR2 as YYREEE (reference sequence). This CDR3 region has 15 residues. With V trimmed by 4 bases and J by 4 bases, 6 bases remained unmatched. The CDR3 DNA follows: TGTGCCAGCAGCACGGACAGGGGGCCAGGCTATGGCTACACCTTC. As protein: CASSTDRGPGYGYTF.

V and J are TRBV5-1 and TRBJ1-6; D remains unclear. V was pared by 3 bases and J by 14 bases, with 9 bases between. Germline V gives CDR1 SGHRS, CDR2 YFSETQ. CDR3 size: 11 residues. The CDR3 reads CASSSEGSLHF. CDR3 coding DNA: TGCGCCAGCAGCTCGGAGGGATCCCTCCACTTT.

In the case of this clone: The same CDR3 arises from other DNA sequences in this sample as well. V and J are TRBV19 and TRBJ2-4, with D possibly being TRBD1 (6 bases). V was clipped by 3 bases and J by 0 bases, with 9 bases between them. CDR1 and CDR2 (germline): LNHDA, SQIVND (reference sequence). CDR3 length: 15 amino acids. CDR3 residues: CASSITGLAKNIQYF. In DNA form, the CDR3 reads TGTGCCAGTAGTATTACAGGGTTAGCCAAAAACATTCAGTACTTC.

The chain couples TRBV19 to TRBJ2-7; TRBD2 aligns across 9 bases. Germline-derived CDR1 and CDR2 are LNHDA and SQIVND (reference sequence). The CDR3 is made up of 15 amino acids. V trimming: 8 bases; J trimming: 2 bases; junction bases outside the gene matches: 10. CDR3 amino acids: CASALSGTSPYEQYF. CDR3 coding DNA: TGTGCCAGTGCTCTCTCTGGGACTAGCCCCTACGAGCAGTACTTC.

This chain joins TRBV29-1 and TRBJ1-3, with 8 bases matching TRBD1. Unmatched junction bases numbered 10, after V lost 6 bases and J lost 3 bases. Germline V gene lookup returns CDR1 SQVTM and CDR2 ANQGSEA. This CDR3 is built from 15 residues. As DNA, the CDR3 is TGCAGCGTCGGTTACCGGGACAGGCTTGGAAACACCATATATTTT. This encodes CSVGYRDRLGNTIYF.

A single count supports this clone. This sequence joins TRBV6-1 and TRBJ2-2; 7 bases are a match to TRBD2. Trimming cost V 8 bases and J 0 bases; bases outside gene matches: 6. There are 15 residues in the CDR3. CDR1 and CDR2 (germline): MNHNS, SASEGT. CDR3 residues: CASLSGLPNTGELFF. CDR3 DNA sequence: TGTGCCAGCCTTTCGGGACTACCGAACACCGGGGAGCTGTTTTTT.

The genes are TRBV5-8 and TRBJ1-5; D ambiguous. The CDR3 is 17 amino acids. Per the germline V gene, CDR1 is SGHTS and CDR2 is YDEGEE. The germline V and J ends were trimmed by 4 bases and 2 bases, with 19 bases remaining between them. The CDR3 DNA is TGTGCCAGCAGCGGAGGAGAGGTCGTAAGTGGCAATCAGCCCCAGCATTTT. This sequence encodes CASSGGEVVSGNQPQHF.